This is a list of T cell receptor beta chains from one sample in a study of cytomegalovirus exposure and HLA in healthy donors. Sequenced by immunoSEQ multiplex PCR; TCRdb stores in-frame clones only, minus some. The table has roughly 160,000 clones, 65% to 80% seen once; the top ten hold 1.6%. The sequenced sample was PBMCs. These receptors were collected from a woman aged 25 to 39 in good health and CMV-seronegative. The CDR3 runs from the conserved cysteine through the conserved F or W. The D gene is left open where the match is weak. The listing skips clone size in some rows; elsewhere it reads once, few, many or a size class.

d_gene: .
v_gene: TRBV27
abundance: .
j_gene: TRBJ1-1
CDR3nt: TGTGCCAGCAGTTACGGACACACCAATGAAGCTTTCTTT
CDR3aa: CASSYGHTNEAFF

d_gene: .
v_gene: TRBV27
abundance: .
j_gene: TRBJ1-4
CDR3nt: TGTGCCAGCAGTTTACGTTTTAGGGGCGGGGAGATTAATGAAAAACTGTTTTTT
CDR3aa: CASSLRFRGGEINEKLFF

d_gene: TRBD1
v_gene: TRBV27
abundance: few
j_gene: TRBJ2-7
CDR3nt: TGTGCCAGCAGTTCGGGACAGTACGAGCAGTACTTC
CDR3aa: CASSSGQYEQYF

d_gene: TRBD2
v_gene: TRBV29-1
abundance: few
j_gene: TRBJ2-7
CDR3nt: TGCAGCGTTGAGACAAGGGACTACTCCTACGAGCAGTACTTC
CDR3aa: CSVETRDYSYEQYF

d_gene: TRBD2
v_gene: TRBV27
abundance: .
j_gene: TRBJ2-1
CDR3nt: TGTGCCAGCAGTCCGACACTAGCGGGAGCGGTAGGTGAGCAGTTCTTC
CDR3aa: CASSPTLAGAVGEQFF

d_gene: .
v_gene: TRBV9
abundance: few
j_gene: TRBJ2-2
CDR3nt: TGTGCCAGCAGCGTTCCACTATACTCCGAAACTAACGCCGGGGAGCTGTTTTTT
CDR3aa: CASSVPLYSETNAGELFF

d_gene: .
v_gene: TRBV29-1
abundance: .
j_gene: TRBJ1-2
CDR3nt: TGCAGCGTTGGACAGCCTTATGGCTACACCTTC
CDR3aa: CSVGQPYGYTF

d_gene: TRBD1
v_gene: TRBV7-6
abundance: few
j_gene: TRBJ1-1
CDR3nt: TGTGCCAGCAGCCCTTATGCCGGGACAGAGAACACTGAAGCTTTCTTT
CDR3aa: CASSPYAGTENTEAFF

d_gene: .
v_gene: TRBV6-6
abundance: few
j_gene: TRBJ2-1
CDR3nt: TGTGCCAGCAGTAAGGACTCTCATAGCTCCTACAATGAGCAGTTCTTC
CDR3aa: CASSKDSHSSYNEQFF

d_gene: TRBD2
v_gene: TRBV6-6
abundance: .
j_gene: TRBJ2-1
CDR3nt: TGTGCCAGCACGCCTTGGAGCGGGGGTTACAATGAGCAGTTCTTC
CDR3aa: CASTPWSGGYNEQFF

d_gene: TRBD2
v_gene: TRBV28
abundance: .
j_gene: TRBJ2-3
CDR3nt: TGTGCCTCTCTCTTGCGGGAGGGCCCCGGCACAGATACGCAGTATTTT
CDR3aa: CASLLREGPGTDTQYF

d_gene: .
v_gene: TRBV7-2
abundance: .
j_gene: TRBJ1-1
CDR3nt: TGTGCCAGCAGTAACAGGGTGAACACTGAAGCTTTCTTT
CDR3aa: CASSNRVNTEAFF

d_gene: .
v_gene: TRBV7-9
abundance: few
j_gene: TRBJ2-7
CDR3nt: TGTGCCAGCAGCCCACGGACAGCCTACGAGCAGTACTTC
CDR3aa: CASSPRTAYEQYF